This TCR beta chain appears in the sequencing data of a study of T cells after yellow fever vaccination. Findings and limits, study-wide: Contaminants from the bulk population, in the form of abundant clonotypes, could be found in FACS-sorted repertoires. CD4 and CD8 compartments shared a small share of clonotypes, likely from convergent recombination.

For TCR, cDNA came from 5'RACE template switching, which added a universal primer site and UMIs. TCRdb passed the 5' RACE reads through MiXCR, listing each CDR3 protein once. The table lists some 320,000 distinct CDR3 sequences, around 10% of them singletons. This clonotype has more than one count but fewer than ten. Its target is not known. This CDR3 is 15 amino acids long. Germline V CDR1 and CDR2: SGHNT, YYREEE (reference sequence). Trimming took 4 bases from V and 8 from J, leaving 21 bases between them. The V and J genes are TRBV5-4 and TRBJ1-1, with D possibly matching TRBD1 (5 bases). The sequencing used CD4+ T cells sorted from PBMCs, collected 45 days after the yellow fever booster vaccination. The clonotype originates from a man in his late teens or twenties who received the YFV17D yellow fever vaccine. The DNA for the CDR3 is TGTGCCAGCAGCGGGGCGAAGGGCCGCGATCCGGAAGCTTTCTTT. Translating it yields CASSGAKGRDPEAFF.